Shown below are 3 T cell receptor beta chains from a single sample sequenced in a study of identical twins. MiXCR was run by TCRdb on the 5' RACE reads, yielding one entry per CDR3 protein. Here the sample spans 690,000 or so distinct CDR3 sequences, 8.6% being singletons. The data also belong to a second study, concerning yellow fever vaccine responses in identical twins.

The sequenced material came from PBMCs. The receptor set was obtained from a young woman in good health.

This clonotype came up many times. The J gene is TRBJ2-3, the V gene TRBV29-1; perhaps D is TRBD1 or TRBD2 (5 bases each). V lost 7 bases, J lost 6 bases, and 8 bases lay in between. The CDR3 sequence is 10 residues long. Germline values: CDR1 SQVTM, CDR2 ANQGSEA. The CDR3 bases are TGCAGCGGAGAGGGGGATACGCAGTATTTT. This sequence encodes CSGEGDTQYF.

The rearrangement joins TRBV20-1 to TRBJ2-7, with D possibly matching TRBD1 (6 bases). The CDR3 is 13 amino acids. V lost 6 bases and J lost 2, with 14 bases in between. The V gene's germline CDR1 is DFQATT and CDR2 SNEGSKA (reference sequence). The CDR3 region is CSAPRDNAYEQYF. As DNA, the CDR3 is TGCAGTGCGCCCCGGGACAATGCCTACGAGCAGTACTTC.

The chain joins TRBV29-1 to TRBJ2-5; weak D call: TRBD2 (5 bases). This CDR3 has 12 residues. The V end was cut by 0 bases, the J end by 5 bases, with 7 bases between. Per germline, CDR1 SQVTM and CDR2 ANQGSEA. CDR3 sequence (DNA): TGCAGCGTTGAAGATGGCGGGGAGACCCAGTACTTC. It encodes CSVEDGGETQYF.